In its sample, the clone carrying this TCR beta chain was seen many times. Its cognate antigen is unknown. CDR3 length: 14 residues. J lost 7 bases, V lost 2 bases, and 4 bases had no gene match. Germline CDR1 and CDR2: MNHEY and SVGAGI. This sample is drawn from a study of T cells after yellow fever vaccination. Study-wide results and caveats: Reappearing after the booster were most of the clones from primary vaccination (about 95% CD4, 88% CD8). Repertoires sorted by FACS could include abundant clonotypes that are contaminants from the bulk population. It was a weaker secondary response, yet one that peaked faster, at day 5 versus 15.

A 5'RACE template-switching step, the method used to make TCR cDNA, added a universal primer site and UMIs. From the 5' RACE reads, TCRdb called clonotypes with MiXCR, one entry per CDR3 protein. This sample has around 310,000 distinct CDR3 sequences, with around 4% found just once. This receptor was identified in a man aged 18 to 29 who received the YFV17D yellow fever vaccine. The chain employs TRBV6-5 and TRBJ2-3; TRBD2 aligns across 9 bases. Sequencing used PBMCs, obtained on the day of the yellow fever booster vaccination. The CDR3 DNA follows: TGTGCCAGCAGTTACGGCGGGGGGGGCAATACGCAGTATTTT. Its translation: CASSYGGGGNTQYF.